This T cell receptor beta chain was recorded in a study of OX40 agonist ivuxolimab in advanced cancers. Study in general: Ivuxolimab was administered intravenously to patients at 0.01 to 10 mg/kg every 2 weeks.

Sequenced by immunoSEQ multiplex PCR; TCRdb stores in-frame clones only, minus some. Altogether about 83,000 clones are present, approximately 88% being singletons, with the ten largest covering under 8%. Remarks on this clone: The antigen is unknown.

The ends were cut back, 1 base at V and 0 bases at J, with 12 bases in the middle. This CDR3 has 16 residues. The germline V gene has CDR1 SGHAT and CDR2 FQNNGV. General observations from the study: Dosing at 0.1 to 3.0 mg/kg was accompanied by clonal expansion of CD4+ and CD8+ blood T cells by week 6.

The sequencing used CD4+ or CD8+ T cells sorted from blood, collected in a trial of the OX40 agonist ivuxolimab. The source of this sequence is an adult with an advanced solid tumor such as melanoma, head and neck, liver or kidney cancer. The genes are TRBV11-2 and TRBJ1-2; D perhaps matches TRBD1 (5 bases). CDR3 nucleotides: TGTGCCAGCAGCTTAGTTGGGGGGTCGGCTAACTATGGCTACACCTTC. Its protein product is CASSLVGGSANYGYTF.